Listed here are 26 T cell receptor beta chains from one sample, sequenced in a study of response to subunit inactivated influenza vaccine. Each CDR3 protein gets one entry after TCRdb re-called the RT-PCR reads with MiXCR. The data contain around 520,000 distinct CDR3 sequences, 12% of them singletons. This specimen was PBMCs from blood, taken on the day of vaccination. These receptors came from a man in his fifties or sixties who received an inactivated influenza vaccine.

The genes are TRBV6-2 or TRBV6-3 and TRBJ2-1; possibly TRBD2 for D (6 bases). Trimming removed 7 bases from V and 4 bases from J, with 11 bases in between. The CDR3 extends over 13 amino acids. CDR1 is MNHEY and CDR2 is SVGEGT in the germline V gene. The CDR3 nucleotides read TGTGCCAGCACGCCGGAGGGGTACAATGAGCAGTTCTTC. This gives the protein CASTPEGYNEQFF.

The V gene is TRBV7-9, the J gene TRBJ2-1; 9 bases agree with TRBD2. The CDR3 is made up of 16 amino acids. Trimming at V came to 3 bases and at J to 7 bases, leaving 10 bases not matched to a gene. The germline V gene encodes CDR1 SEHNR and CDR2 FQNEAQ (reference sequence). In DNA form, the CDR3 reads TGTGCCAGCAGCTTGCAAGGAGGTAGCGGGAGAAATGAGCAGTTCTTC. It specifies CASSLQGGSGRNEQFF.

The table lists this clonotype with many counts. This chain joins TRBV20-1 and TRBJ1-2; D is unclear. CDR3 length equals 12 residues. Germline CDR1 DFQATT, CDR2 SNEGSKA (reference sequence). The V gene lost 4 bases and the J gene lost 4 bases, with 10 bases spanning the gap. This CDR3 reads CSANGAAYGYTF. The CDR3 nucleotides are TGCAGTGCTAACGGAGCCGCCTATGGCTACACCTTC.

This clonotype was seen more than once but under ten times. The chain links TRBV24-1 to TRBJ2-1; TRBD2 might be the D (6 bases). Per germline, CDR1 KGHDR and CDR2 SFDVKD. V was pared by 0 bases and J by 2 bases, with 19 bases between. This CDR3 is built from 19 residues. The CDR3 is CATSDLPGLTKDAYNEQFF. In nucleotides, the CDR3 is TGTGCCACCAGTGATTTGCCGGGACTCACGAAGGATGCCTACAATGAGCAGTTCTTC.

This clonotype has more than one count but fewer than ten. The chain carries TRBV12-3 or TRBV12-4 and TRBJ2-3, with D maybe TRBD1 (5 bases). The CDR3 contains 17 residues. The V end lost 3 bases, the J end lost 0 bases, and 16 bases lay between the germline ends. This CDR3 reads CASSFGLRRASTDTQYF. CDR3 DNA sequence: TGTGCCAGCAGTTTCGGTCTACGCAGGGCTAGCACAGATACGCAGTATTTT.

The chain couples TRBV29-1 to TRBJ2-3; TRBD2 might be the D (5 bases). The V gene lost 7 bases and the J gene lost 4 bases, with 21 bases spanning the gap. CDR3 size: 15 residues. Germline CDR1 reads SQVTM; CDR2 reads ANQGSEA. This CDR3 is CSALGSRRGSDTQYF. The CDR3 DNA follows: TGCAGCGCCCTCGGTAGCAGGAGAGGGTCAGATACGCAGTATTTT.

The V gene is TRBV27, the J gene TRBJ2-3; 14 bases agree with TRBD2. The length of the CDR3 is 16 residues. V lost 8 bases, J lost 0 bases, and 4 bases stayed unmatched. Germline V gives CDR1 MNHEY, CDR2 SMNVEV (reference sequence). CDR3 protein: CASGTSGSRSTDTQYF. The CDR3 bases are TGTGCCAGCGGGACTAGCGGGAGTCGAAGCACAGATACGCAGTATTTT.

The chain uses TRBV18 and TRBJ2-3, with D possibly matching TRBD1 (6 bases). Germline V gives CDR1 KGHSH, CDR2 LQKENI. This CDR3 is built from 13 residues. Trimming stripped 4 bases from V and 5 bases from J, with 10 bases between. CDR3 DNA sequence: TGTGCCAGCTCACTACAGGGCAGAGATACGCAGTATTTT. Its translation: CASSLQGRDTQYF.

J is TRBJ1-5 and V is TRBV11-2, with D tentatively TRBD1 (6 bases). This CDR3 region has 18 residues. V was pared by 5 bases and J by 4 bases, with 24 bases between. Germline values: CDR1 SGHAT, CDR2 FQNNGV. The CDR3 coding sequence is TGTGCCAGCAGCCCAGGATCGGGGGGCAGGTGGATGAATCAGCCCCAGCATTTT. It yields the protein CASSPGSGGRWMNQPQHF.

This clonotype has a handful of counts. The V gene is TRBV5-1, the J gene TRBJ2-3; D may be TRBD2 (5 bases). The CDR3 extends over 14 amino acids. With 5 bases removed from V and 2 bases from J, the gap between germline ends came to 12 bases. Germline V lookup: CDR1 SGHRS, CDR2 YFSETQ. CDR3 sequence (DNA): TGCGCCAGCAGGAGGGCCACCACCACAGATACGCAGTATTTT. Amino acid sequence: CASRRATTTDTQYF.

Here the CDR3 reads CSVEVSFQQYF. The CDR3 DNA is TGCAGCGTCGAGGTGTCGTTCCAGCAGTACTTC. The chain joins TRBV29-1 to TRBJ2-7; D is ambiguous. V was shortened by 6 bases and J by 8 bases, with 14 bases between the two germline ends. The CDR3 is 11 amino acids. CDR1 is SQVTM and CDR2 is ANQGSEA in the germline V gene.

This clonotype showed up just a few times. This chain links TRBV6-5 with TRBJ2-7; no definite D call. Germline V gives CDR1 MNHEY, CDR2 SVGAGI. V shed 7 bases and J shed 6 bases, with 4 bases lying between them. This CDR3 is 9 amino acids long. The CDR3 sequence is CASTGEQYF. The DNA for the CDR3 is TGTGCCAGCACCGGCGAGCAGTACTTC.

Regarding this clonotype: One junction end disagrees with the germline gene, perhaps due to a read error. This sequence joins TRBV2 and TRBJ2-3; D not certain. Looked up from germline, CDR1 is SNHLY and CDR2 is FYNNEI. This CDR3 is 14 amino acids long. The CDR3 sequence: CASSAVIPTATQYF. The DNA for the CDR3 is TGTGCCAGCAGTGCCGTCATCCCCACAGCTACGCAGTATTTT.

This clonotype was seen only a few times. CDR3 sequence reads: CASSLGGSGGNEQFF. The CDR3, as DNA: TGTGCCAGCAGCTTAGGGGGTAGCGGGGGTAATGAGCAGTTCTTC. The rearrangement uses TRBV7-2 and TRBJ2-1; the match to TRBD2 covers 9 bases. CDR3 length: 15 amino acids. Germline CDR1 reads SGHTA; CDR2 reads FQGNSA. Losses at the gene ends were 1 base for V and 7 bases for J; bases not matched to a gene: 5.

The V and J genes are TRBV6-4 and TRBJ2-6, with D unclear. Germline CDR1 MRHNA, CDR2 SNTAGT. V was clipped by 9 bases and J by 0 bases, with 6 bases between them. The CDR3 totals 13 residues. The CDR3 DNA is TGTGCCAGTGCGCCCTCTGGGGCCAACGTCCTGACTTTC. It translates to CASAPSGANVLTF.

The J gene is TRBJ2-1, the V gene TRBV6-2 or TRBV6-3; no reliable D call. The CDR3 loop spans 17 amino acids. Trimming took off 0 bases at V and 0 bases at J, with 12 bases between the two ends. Germline CDR1 and CDR2: MNHEY and SVGEGT. CDR3 sequence reads: CASSYSRGRSSYNEQFF. CDR3 nucleotide sequence: TGTGCCAGCAGTTACTCGAGAGGCCGTAGCTCCTACAATGAGCAGTTCTTC.

This clonotype is medium-sized (0.01 to 0.1%). The chain has TRBV7-2 and TRBJ2-7; D is uncertain. V was pared by 2 bases and J by 2 bases, with 13 bases between. Germline values: CDR1 SGHTA, CDR2 FQGNSA. CDR3 length: 15 amino acids. This CDR3 reads CASSLIGLVAYEQYF. CDR3 bases: TGTGCCAGCAGCTTAATCGGGCTAGTCGCCTACGAGCAGTACTTC.

This clonotype was observed a handful of times. This chain connects TRBV20-1 to TRBJ2-7; 10 bases align to TRBD2. V lost 2 bases to trimming and J lost 4 bases; unmatched junction nucleotides: 11. Germline CDR1 and CDR2: DFQATT and SNEGSKA (reference sequence). This CDR3 is 16 amino acids long. CDR3 residues: CSARRSGLATFYEQYF. The CDR3 DNA reads as TGCAGTGCTAGACGCTCGGGACTAGCGACGTTTTACGAGCAGTACTTC.

The V gene is TRBV6-1, the J gene TRBJ2-2, with 11 bases that match TRBD2. The CDR3 spans 16 residues. V dropped 3 bases and J dropped 5; count of bases not matched to a gene: 5. Germline V gene sequence: CDR1 MNHNS, CDR2 SASEGT. The CDR3 nucleotides read TGTGCCAGCAGTGATTTAGCGGGGGGGCGTACCGGGGAGCTGTTTTTT. Amino acid sequence: CASSDLAGGRTGELFF.

The chain uses TRBV7-9 and TRBJ2-1; D gene uncertain. V lost 5 bases to trimming and J lost 7 bases, with 15 bases between them. The CDR3 is made up of 14 amino acids. Germline assignment: CDR1 SEHNR and CDR2 FQNEAQ (reference sequence). The CDR3 DNA sequence: TGTGCCAGCAGCCTCTCCATCGGAGTTAATGAGCAGTTCTTC. Translating gives CASSLSIGVNEQFF. Full variable domain (remainder filled in from reference TRBV7-9 and TRBJ2-1): DTGVSQNPRHKITKRGQNVTFRCDPISEHNRLYWYRQTLGQGPEFLTYFQNEAQLEKSRLLSDRFSAERPKGSFSTLEIQRTEQGDSAMYLCASSLSIGVNEQFFGPGTRLTVL.

This chain connects TRBV15 to TRBJ1-2; 7 bases are shared with TRBD1. Germline-derived CDR1 and CDR2 are LNHNV and YYDKDF (reference sequence). This CDR3 spans 15 amino acids. Trimming took 0 bases from V and 11 from J; bases not matched to a gene: 12. The CDR3 DNA is TGTGCCACCAGCAGAGATAGGGGGACAGTCCGGAGATACACCTTC. Translated: CATSRDRGTVRRYTF.

This chain uses TRBV28 with TRBJ2-3, with 9 bases aligning to TRBD1. The CDR3 extends over 17 amino acids. The germline V gene has CDR1 MDHEN and CDR2 SYDVKM. V lost 4 bases and J lost 2; bases outside the gene matches: 10. CDR3 in DNA: TGTGCCAGCAGTTCAGCAGCCGGGACAGGGTCCACAGATACGCAGTATTTT. It yields the protein CASSSAAGTGSTDTQYF. Combining the CDR3 with reference TRBV28 and TRBJ2-3 gives the whole variable domain DVKVTQSSRYLVKRTGEKVFLECVQDMDHENMFWYRQDPGLGLRLIYFSYDVKMKEKGDIPEGYSVSREKKERFSLILESASTNQTSMYLCASSSAAGTGSTDTQYFGPGTRLTVL.

The sample holds a few counts of this clonotype. This chain uses TRBV20-1 with TRBJ2-1; D might be TRBD2 (6 bases). The V and J ends lost 6 bases and 7 bases respectively, with 19 bases between them. CDR3 length equals 14 residues. Germline-derived CDR1 and CDR2 are DFQATT and SNEGSKA (reference sequence). CDR3 coding DNA: TGCAGTGCCCGGGAGTTCTCCTTGAGTAATGAGCAGTTCTTC. As protein: CSAREFSLSNEQFF.

In its sample, this clonotype was seen many times. V gene TRBV10-3 combines with J gene TRBJ2-7, with a tentative D call TRBD2 (5 bases). The CDR3 spans 13 residues. Per the germline V gene, CDR1 is ENHRY and CDR2 is SYGVKD. The V gene lost 4 bases and the J gene lost 5 bases, with 12 bases spanning the gap. The chain's CDR3 is CAISGTSADEQYF. CDR3 DNA: TGTGCCATCAGTGGGACTTCGGCGGACGAGCAGTACTTC.

This clonotype was seen a handful of times. This sequence joins TRBV6-2 or TRBV6-3 and TRBJ2-1; D gene ambiguous. Between the trimmed V and J ends, which lost 2 bases and 4 bases, there was a span of 3 bases. Germline V CDR1 and CDR2: MNHEY, SVGEGT. This CDR3 is built from 12 residues. This CDR3 is CASSYPYNEQFF. CDR3 DNA sequence: TGTGCCAGCAGTTACCCTTACAATGAGCAGTTCTTC.

The CDR3 nucleotides read TGTGCCTGGGACAGGGCGGGTTCTACAAACGAGCAGTACTTC. Residues: CAWDRAGSTNEQYF. J is TRBJ2-7 and V is TRBV30; 7 nucleotides agree with TRBD1. The CDR3 totals 14 residues. V trimming: 5 bases; J trimming: 5 bases; junction bases outside the gene matches: 12. Germline CDR1 GTSNPN, CDR2 SVGIG (reference sequence).